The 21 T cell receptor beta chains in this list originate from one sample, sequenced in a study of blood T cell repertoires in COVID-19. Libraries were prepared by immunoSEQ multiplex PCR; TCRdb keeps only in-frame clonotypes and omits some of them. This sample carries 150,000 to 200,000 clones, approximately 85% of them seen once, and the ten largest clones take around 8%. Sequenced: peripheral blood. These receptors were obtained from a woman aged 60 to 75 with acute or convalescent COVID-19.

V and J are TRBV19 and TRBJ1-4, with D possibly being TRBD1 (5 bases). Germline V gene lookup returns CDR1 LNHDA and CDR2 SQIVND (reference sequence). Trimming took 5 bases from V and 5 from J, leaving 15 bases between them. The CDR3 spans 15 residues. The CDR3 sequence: CASSPLGVENEKLFF. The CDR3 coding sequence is TGTGCCAGTAGTCCCCTAGGGGTAGAGAATGAAAAACTGTTTTTT. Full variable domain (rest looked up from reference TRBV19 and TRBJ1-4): DGGITQSPKYLFRKEGQNVTLSCEQNLNHDAMYWYRQDPGQGLRLIYYSQIVNDFQKGDIAEGYSVSREKKESFPLTVTSAQKNPTAFYLCASSPLGVENEKLFFGSGTQLSVL.

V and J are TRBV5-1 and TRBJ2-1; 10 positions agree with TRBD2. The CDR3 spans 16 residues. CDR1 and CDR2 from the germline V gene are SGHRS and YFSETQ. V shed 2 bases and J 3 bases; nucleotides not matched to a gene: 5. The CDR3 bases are TGCGCCAGCAGCTTCGGAGGACTAGCGGACTACAATGAGCAGTTCTTC. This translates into CASSFGGLADYNEQFF.

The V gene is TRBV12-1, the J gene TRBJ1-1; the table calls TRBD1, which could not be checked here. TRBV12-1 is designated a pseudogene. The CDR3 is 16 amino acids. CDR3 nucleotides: TGTGCCAGCGGCAACGTGGACAGCTTCATGAACACTGAAGCTTTCTTT. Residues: CASGNVDSFMNTEAFF.

CDR3 nucleotides: TGTGCCAGCAGCCGTAGCCCACAGGGGGCGGAGGGCTACACCTTC. Amino acids: CASSRSPQGAEGYTF. J is TRBJ1-2 and V is TRBV7-9; 9 bases are a match to TRBD1. CDR1 is SEHNR, CDR2 FQNEAQ, per germline (reference sequence). The CDR3 is made up of 15 amino acids. Losses at the gene ends were 5 bases for V and 8 bases for J; bases not matched to a gene: 12.

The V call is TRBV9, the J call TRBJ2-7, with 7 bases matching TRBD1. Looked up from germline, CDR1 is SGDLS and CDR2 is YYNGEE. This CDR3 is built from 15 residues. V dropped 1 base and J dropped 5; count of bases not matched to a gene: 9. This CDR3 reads CASSVFEGARNEQYF. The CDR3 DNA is TGTGCCAGCAGCGTATTTGAGGGGGCGAGAAACGAGCAGTACTTC.

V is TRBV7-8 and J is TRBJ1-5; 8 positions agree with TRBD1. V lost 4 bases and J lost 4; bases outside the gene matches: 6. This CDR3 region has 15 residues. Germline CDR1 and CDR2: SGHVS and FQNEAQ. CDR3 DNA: TGTGCCAGCAGCTCCCGGACAGGGCGAAATCAGCCCCAGCATTTT. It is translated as CASSSRTGRNQPQHF.

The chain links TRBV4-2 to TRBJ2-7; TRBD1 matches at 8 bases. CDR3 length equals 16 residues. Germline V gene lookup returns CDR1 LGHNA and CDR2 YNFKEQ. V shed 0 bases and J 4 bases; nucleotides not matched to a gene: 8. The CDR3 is CASSQDPGDRGYEQYF. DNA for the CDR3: TGTGCCAGCAGCCAAGATCCAGGCGACAGGGGTTACGAGCAGTACTTC.

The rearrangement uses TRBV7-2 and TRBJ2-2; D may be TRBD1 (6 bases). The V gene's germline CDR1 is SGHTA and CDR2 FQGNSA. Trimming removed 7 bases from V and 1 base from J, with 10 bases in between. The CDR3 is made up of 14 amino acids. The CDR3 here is CASTPGQNTGELFF. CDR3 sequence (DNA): TGTGCCAGCACCCCGGGACAGAACACCGGGGAGCTGTTTTTT. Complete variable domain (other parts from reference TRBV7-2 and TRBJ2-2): GAGVSQSPSNKVTEKGKDVELRCDPISGHTALYWYRQSLGQGLEFLIYFQGNSAPDKSGLPSDRFSAERTGGSVSTLTIQRTQQEDSAVYLCASTPGQNTGELFFGEGSRLTVL.

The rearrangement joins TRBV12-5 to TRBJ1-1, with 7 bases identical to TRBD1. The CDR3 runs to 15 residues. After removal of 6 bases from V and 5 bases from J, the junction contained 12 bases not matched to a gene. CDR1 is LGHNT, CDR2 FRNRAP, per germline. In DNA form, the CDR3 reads TGTGCTAGTGGCCGGGACAGCAGAACGGGGACTGAAGCTTTCTTT. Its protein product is CASGRDSRTGTEAFF.

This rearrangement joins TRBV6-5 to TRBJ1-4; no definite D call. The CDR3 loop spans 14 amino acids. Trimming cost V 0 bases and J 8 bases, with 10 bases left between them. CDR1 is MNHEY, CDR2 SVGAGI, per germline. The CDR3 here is CASSYSNGREKLFF. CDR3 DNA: TGTGCCAGCAGTTACTCGAACGGCAGGGAAAAACTGTTTTTT.

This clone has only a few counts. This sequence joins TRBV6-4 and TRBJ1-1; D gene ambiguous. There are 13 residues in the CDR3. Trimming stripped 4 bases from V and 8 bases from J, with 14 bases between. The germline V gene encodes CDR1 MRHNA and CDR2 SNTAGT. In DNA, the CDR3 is TGTGCCAGCAGTGCGGAGGAGGGCACCGAAGCTTTCTTT. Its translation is CASSAEEGTEAFF.

Here the CDR3 reads CSVGQGASEKLFF. The CDR3 bases are TGCAGCGTTGGTCAGGGGGCAAGTGAAAAACTGTTTTTT. The chain employs TRBV29-1 and TRBJ1-4; the match to TRBD1 covers 8 bases. Germline V gene sequence: CDR1 SQVTM, CDR2 ANQGSEA. The V and J ends lost 4 bases and 7 bases, in that order; junction bases with no gene match: 5. CDR3 length equals 13 residues.

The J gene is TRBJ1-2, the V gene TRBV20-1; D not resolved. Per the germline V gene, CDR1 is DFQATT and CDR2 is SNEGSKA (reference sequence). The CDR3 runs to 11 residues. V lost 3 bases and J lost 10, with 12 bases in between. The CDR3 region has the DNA TGCAGTGCTAGGCAGCGGTTGAACTACACCTTC. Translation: CSARQRLNYTF.

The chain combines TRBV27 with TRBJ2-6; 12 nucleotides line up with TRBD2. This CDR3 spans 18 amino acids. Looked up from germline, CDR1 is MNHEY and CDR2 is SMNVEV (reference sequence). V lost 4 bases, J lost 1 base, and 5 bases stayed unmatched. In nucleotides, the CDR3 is TGTGCCAGCAGTTCTTTTGGACTAGCGGGATCTGGGGCCAACGTCCTGACTTTC. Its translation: CASSSFGLAGSGANVLTF.

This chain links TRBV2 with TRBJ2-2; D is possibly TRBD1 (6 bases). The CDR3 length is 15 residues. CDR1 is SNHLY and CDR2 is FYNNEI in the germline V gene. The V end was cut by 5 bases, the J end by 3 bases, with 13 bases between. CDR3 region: CASSSLQGYTGELFF. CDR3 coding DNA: TGTGCCAGCAGTTCTCTTCAGGGGTACACCGGGGAGCTGTTTTTT. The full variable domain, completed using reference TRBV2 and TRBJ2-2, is EPEVTQTPSHQVTQMGQEVILRCVPISNHLYFYWYRQILGQKVEFLVSFYNNEISEKSEIFDDQFSVERPDGSNFTLKIRSTKLEDSAMYFCASSSLQGYTGELFFGEGSRLTVL.

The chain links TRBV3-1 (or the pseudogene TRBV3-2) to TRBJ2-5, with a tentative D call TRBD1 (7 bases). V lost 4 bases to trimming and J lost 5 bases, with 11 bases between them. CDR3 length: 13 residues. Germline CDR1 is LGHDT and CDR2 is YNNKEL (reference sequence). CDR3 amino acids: CASSLTGRETQYF. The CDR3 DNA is TGTGCCAGCAGCCTGACAGGGAGGGAGACCCAGTACTTC.

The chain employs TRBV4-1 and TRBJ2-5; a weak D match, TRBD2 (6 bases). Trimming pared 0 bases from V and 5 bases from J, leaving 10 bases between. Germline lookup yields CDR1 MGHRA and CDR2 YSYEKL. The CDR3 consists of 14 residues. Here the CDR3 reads CASSQDGGRETQYF. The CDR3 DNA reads TGCGCCAGCAGCCAAGACGGTGGGAGGGAGACCCAGTACTTC.

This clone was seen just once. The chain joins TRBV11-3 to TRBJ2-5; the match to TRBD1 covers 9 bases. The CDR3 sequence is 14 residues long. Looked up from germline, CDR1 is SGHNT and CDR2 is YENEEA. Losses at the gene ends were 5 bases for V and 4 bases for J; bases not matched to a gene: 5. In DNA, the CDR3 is TGTGCCAGCAGCAGAGGGACAGGGCGAGAGACCCAGTACTTC. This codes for CASSRGTGRETQYF. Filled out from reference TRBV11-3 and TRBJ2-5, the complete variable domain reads EAGVVQSPRYKIIEKKQPVAFWCNPISGHNTLYWYLQNLGQGPELLIRYENEEAVDDSQLPKDRFSAERLKGVDSTLKIQPAELGDSAVYLCASSRGTGRETQYFGPGTRLLVL.

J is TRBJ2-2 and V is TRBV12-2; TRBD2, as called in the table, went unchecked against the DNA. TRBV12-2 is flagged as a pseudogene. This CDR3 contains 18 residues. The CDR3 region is CASRFFSLLTRETGELFF. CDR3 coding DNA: TGTGCAAGTCGCTTTTTCTCCCTTCTCACACGGGAGACCGGGGAGCTGTTTTTT.

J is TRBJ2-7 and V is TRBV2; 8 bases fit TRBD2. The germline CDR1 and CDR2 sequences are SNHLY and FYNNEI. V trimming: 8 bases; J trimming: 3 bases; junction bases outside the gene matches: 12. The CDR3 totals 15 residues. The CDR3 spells CASHYRSGALYEQYV. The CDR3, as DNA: TGTGCCAGCCACTACCGTAGCGGGGCTCTCTACGAGCAGTACGTC.

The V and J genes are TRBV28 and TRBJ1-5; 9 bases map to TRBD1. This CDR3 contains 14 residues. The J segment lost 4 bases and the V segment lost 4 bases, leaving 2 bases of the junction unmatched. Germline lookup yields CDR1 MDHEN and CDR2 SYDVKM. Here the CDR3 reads CASSSDRGNQPQHF. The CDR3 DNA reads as TGTGCCAGCAGTTCAGACAGGGGGAATCAGCCCCAGCATTTT.